These 11 T cell receptor beta chains share one sample of origin, sequenced in a study of graft-versus-host responses after intestinal transplantation. The table came from immunoSEQ multiplex PCR; TCRdb's copy has only in-frame clones and leaves some out. The data show under 150,000 clones, about 95% seen once. The antigens these receptors bind are not known. Material: unstimulated CD8+ T cells sorted from spleen or lymph node cells, obtained before intestinal transplant. These receptor sequences come from a human donor who received an intestinal transplant.

The CDR3 coding sequence is TGTGCCTGGTGGGCAGGGGGAATCGCCGAGCAGTACTTC. It encodes CAWWAGGIAEQYF. This chain connects TRBV30 to TRBJ2-7, with 7 positions matching TRBD1. V gave up 5 bases and J gave up 6 bases; unmatched junction bases: 10. The CDR3 extends over 13 amino acids. CDR1 and CDR2 from the germline V gene are GTSNPN and SVGIG (reference sequence).

The CDR3 region is CASSFLAGGPYEQYF. DNA for the CDR3: TGTGCCAGCAGCTTCCTAGCGGGAGGGCCCTACGAGCAGTACTTC. The V call is TRBV5-4, the J call TRBJ2-7; 12 nucleotides align to TRBD2. CDR1 is SGHNT, CDR2 YYREEE, per germline (reference sequence). The V and J ends lost 2 bases and 2 bases, in that order; junction bases with no gene match: 2. The CDR3 runs to 15 residues.

This chain uses TRBV7-9 with TRBJ1-5; possible D gene TRBD1, 6 bases. The V end lost 5 bases, the J end lost 4 bases, and 6 bases lay between the germline ends. The CDR3 has 12 residues. CDR1 and CDR2 (germline): SEHNR, FQNEAQ (reference sequence). The CDR3 sequence is CASSTGNQPQHF. CDR3 nucleotide sequence: TGTGCCAGCAGCACAGGGAATCAGCCCCAGCATTTT. Full variable domain (outside the CDR3, taken from reference TRBV7-9 and TRBJ1-5): DTGVSQNPRHKITKRGQNVTFRCDPISEHNRLYWYRQTLGQGPEFLTYFQNEAQLEKSRLLSDRFSAERPKGSFSTLEIQRTEQGDSAMYLCASSTGNQPQHFGDGTRLSIL.

This chain connects TRBV27 to TRBJ2-7; 12 bases match TRBD1. Germline loops: CDR1 MNHEY, CDR2 SMNVEV (reference sequence). V dropped 6 bases and J dropped 5; count of bases not matched to a gene: 5. The CDR3 spans 14 residues. CDR3 bases: TGTGCCAGCAGCCCGGGACAGGGGGCTGACGAGCAGTACTTC. Translating gives CASSPGQGADEQYF.

The CDR3 DNA follows: TGTGCCAGCAGCTTAGGGGACAGGGGACAGCCCCAGCATTTT. Protein: CASSLGDRGQPQHF. The chain is built from TRBV7-9 and TRBJ1-5, with TRBD1 identical over 10 bases. With V trimmed by 1 base and J by 7 bases, 1 base remained unmatched. Per germline, CDR1 SEHNR and CDR2 FQNEAQ (reference sequence). The CDR3 consists of 14 residues.

The V gene is TRBV6-6, the J gene TRBJ1-2; D is unresolved. The length of the CDR3 is 15 residues. The germline CDR1 and CDR2 sequences are MNHNY and SVGAGI (reference sequence). The V gene lost 0 bases and the J gene lost 2 bases, with 10 bases spanning the gap. Here the CDR3 reads CASSYSNADNYGYTF. The CDR3 DNA follows: TGTGCCAGCAGTTACTCAAACGCGGACAACTATGGCTACACCTTC.

Comments on this clone: The conserved phenylalanine or tryptophan is not found at the CDR3 terminus, so this likely reflects a read error. J is TRBJ2-2 and V is TRBV5-6; 7 bases fit TRBD2. The germline gives CDR1 SGHDT, CDR2 YYEEEE. The length of the CDR3 is 16 residues. Unmatched junction bases numbered 9, after V lost 6 bases and J lost 1 base. The CDR3 loop reads CASTFPSGKNTGELFL. The CDR3 DNA is TGTGCCAGCACCTTCCCTAGCGGAAAGAACACCGGGGAGCTGTTTCTT.

As regards this clone: The same CDR3 also results from other DNA sequences found in this sample. The V and J genes are TRBV30 and TRBJ1-1; D uncertain. This CDR3 contains 12 residues. Germline V gene lookup returns CDR1 GTSNPN and CDR2 SVGIG (reference sequence). V was cut by 4 bases and J by 4 bases, with 10 bases left in between. The CDR3 region is CAWTTWGTEAFF. The CDR3 region has the DNA TGTGCCTGGACGACCTGGGGCACTGAAGCTTTCTTT.

V gene TRBV4-1 combines with J gene TRBJ1-3; D not certain. CDR1 MGHRA and CDR2 YSYEKL come from the germline V gene. Trimming pared 1 base from V and 4 bases from J, leaving 11 bases between. CDR3 length: 15 residues. DNA for the CDR3: TGCGCCAGCAGCCAAGGGGGTCCCAGAGGAAACACCATATATTTT. Protein: CASSQGGPRGNTIYF.

The chain links TRBV18 to TRBJ2-7; D ambiguous. This CDR3 region has 12 residues. The germline V gene has CDR1 KGHSH and CDR2 LQKENI. The germline V and J ends were trimmed by 2 bases and 4 bases, with 6 bases remaining between them. The CDR3 spells CASSPGVYEQYF. DNA for the CDR3: TGTGCCAGCTCACCAGGGGTGTACGAGCAGTACTTC. Together with reference TRBV18 and TRBJ2-7, the CDR3 gives the full variable domain: NAGVMQNPRHLVRRRGQEARLRCSPMKGHSHVYWYRQLPEEGLKFMVYLQKENIIDESGMPKERFSAEFPKEGPSILRIQQVVRGDSAAYFCASSPGVYEQYFGPGTRLTVT.

This rearrangement joins TRBV4-1 to TRBJ2-7; 10 bases line up with TRBD1. J was trimmed by 5 bases and V by 4 bases; bases with no gene match: 5. The CDR3 length is 14 residues. CDR1 and CDR2 (germline): MGHRA, YSYEKL. The CDR3 coding sequence is TGCGCCAGCAGCCTAACCGGGACAGGGGACGAGCAGTACTTC. The encoded protein is CASSLTGTGDEQYF.